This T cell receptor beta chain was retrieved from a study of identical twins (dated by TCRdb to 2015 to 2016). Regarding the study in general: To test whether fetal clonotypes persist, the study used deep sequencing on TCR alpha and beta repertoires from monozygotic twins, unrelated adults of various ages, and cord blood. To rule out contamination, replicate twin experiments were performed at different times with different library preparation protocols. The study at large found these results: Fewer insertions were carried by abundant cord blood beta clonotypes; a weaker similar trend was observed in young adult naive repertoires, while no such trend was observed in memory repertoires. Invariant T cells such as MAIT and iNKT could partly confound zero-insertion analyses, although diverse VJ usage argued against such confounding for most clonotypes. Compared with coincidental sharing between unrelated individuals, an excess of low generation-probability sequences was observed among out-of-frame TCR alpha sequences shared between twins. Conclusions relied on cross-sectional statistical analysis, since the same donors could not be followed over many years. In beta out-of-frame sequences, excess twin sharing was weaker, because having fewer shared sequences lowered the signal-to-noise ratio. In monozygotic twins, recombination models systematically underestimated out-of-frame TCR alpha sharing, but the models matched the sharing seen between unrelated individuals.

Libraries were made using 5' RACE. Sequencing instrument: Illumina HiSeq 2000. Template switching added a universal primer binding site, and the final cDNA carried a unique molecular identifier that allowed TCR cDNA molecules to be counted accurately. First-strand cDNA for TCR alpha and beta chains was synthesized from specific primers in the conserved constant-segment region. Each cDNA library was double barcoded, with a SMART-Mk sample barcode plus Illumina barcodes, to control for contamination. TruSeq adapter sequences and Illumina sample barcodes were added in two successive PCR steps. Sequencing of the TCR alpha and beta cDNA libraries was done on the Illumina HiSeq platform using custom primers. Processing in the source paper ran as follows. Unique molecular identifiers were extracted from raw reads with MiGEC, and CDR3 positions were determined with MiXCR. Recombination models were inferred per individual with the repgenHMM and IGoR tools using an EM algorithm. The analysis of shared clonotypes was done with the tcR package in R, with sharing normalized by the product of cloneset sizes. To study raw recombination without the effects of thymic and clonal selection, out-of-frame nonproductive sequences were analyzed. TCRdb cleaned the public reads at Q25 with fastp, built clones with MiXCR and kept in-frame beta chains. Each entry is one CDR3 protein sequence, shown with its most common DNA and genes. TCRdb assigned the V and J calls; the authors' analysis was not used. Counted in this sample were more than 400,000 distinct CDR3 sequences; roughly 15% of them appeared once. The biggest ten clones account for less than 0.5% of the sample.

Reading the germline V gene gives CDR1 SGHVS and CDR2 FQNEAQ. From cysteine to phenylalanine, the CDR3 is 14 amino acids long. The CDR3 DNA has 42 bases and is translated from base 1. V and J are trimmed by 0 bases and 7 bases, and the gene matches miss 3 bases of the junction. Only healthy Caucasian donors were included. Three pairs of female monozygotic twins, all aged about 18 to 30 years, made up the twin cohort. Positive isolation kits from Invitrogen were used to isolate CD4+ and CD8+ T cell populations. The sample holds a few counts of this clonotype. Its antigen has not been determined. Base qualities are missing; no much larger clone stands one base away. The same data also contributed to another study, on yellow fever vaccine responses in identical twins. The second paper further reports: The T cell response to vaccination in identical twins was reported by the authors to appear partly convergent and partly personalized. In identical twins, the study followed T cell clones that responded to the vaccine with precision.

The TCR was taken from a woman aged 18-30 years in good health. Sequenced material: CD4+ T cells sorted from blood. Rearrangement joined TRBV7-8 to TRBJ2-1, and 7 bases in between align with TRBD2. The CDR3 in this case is CASSLAGTKNEQFF. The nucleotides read TGTGCCAGCAGCTTAGCGGGGACTAAAAATGAGCAGTTCTTC. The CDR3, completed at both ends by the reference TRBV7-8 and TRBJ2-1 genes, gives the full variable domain GAGVSQSPRYKVAKRGQDVALRCDPISGHVSLFWYQQALGQGPEFLTYFQNEAQLDKSGLPSDRFFAERPEGSVSTLKIQRTQQEDSAVYLCASSLAGTKNEQFFGPGTRLTVL.